This T cell receptor beta chain is drawn from a study of technical replicates of blood from a handful of donors. Trimming cost V 5 bases and J 7 bases; bases outside gene matches: 9. The CDR3 has 14 residues. Germline V gene sequence: CDR1 SQVTM, CDR2 ANQGSEA. Only in-frame clones appear in the TCRdb table, and some are missing; sequencing was by immunoSEQ multiplex PCR. The data show 100,000 or so clones, with nearly 96% seen just once and roughly 0.21% held by the top ten. V is TRBV29-1 and J is TRBJ2-4; TRBD1 matches 9 bases. Material: T cells isolated from PBMCs. The sequence derives from a human donor in good health. The CDR3 nucleotides read TGCAGCGTTACCCCGGGACAGGGTTGGAACATTCAGTACTTC. Amino acid sequence: CSVTPGQGWNIQYF.